This T cell receptor beta chain was documented in a study of T-cell memory formation after mild COVID-19. Study outcomes and limitations: Clones contracting across day 15 to 85 had a balanced CD4/CD8 profile; later expanding clones leaned CD4+. Contracting CD4+ clones lay largely in CM and EM, with CD8+ ones residing in EMRA.

Amplification by 5'RACE using constant-segment primers produced TCR alpha and TCR beta cDNA libraries that carried sample barcodes and UMIs. MiXCR was run by TCRdb on the 5' RACE reads, yielding one entry per CDR3 protein. This table has 30,000 to 35,000 distinct CDR3 sequences, 7.7% appearing once. Many counts were recorded for this clonotype. Its antigen is unknown. The source of this sequence is a man aged 18 to 30 who had mild COVID-19 (a few samples of this study predate the infection). Cell type and time point are not known. Material for sequencing was PBMCs or a T cell subset sorted from them (not recorded which).

This CDR3 reads CASRPTGGGWETQYF. Here the CDR3 DNA reads TGTGCCAGCAGACCTACAGGGGGCGGTTGGGAGACCCAGTACTTC. The chain employs TRBV27 and TRBJ2-5, with 9 nucleotides matching TRBD1. The germline gives CDR1 MNHEY, CDR2 SMNVEV (reference sequence). The V gene end was trimmed by 6 bases and the J gene end by 5 bases; junction bases not matched to a gene: 10. CDR3 length: 15 amino acids.